This TCR beta chain was found in a study of blood T cell repertoires in COVID-19. On the study more broadly: Spain, Italy and the United States supplied samples that represented acute and convalescent COVID-19. PBMCs, B-cell-depleted T cells, or T cells provided the cDNA or gDNA that made up the material.

Study processing details: Nucleated cell number was recorded as an estimate derived from reference gene primer amplification. Assay used: immunoSEQ multiplex PCR; TCRdb lists only in-frame clones, some missing. For V, J and clone size, that table is used; D and trimming come from the DNA. The sample yields 230,000 or so clones, 75% to 85% seen once. This clone was detected a few times. Germline CDR1 is LGHDT and CDR2 is YNNKEL (reference sequence). With 4 bases clipped from V and 4 bases from J, the junction kept 9 bases outside the gene matches. The CDR3 consists of 18 residues. The V and J genes are TRBV3-1 (or the pseudogene TRBV3-2) and TRBJ2-2; 13 bases map to TRBD2. The origin of this receptor is an elderly woman with COVID-19, enrolled during active disease. The sample taken for sequencing was peripheral blood. CDR3 residues: CASSLRTSGGRGTGELFF. The CDR3 bases are TGTGCCAGCAGCCTGAGGACTAGCGGGGGCCGGGGCACCGGGGAGCTGTTTTTT.